What follows describes a single T cell receptor (beta chain). CDR1 is MDHEN and CDR2 is SYDVKM in the germline V gene. CDR3 size: 14 residues. Trimming cost V 6 bases and J 7 bases, with 19 bases left between them. Clones were sequenced by immunoSEQ multiplex PCR, and TCRdb holds only the in-frame ones, with some missing. The sample carries around 320,000 clones, roughly 89% recorded once. The cohort comprised adults aged about 18 to 100 years residing in approximately 25 US areas. The data stem from a study of blood T cell repertoires in COVID-19. Study-wide background: Acute and convalescent COVID-19 samples came from the United States, Italy and Spain. PBMCs, B-cell-depleted T cells, or T cells provided the cDNA or gDNA that made up the material.

The chain uses TRBV28 and TRBJ2-7, with D possibly matching TRBD2 (5 bases). The sequenced sample was PBMCs or T cells enriched from blood (not recorded which). The source is a woman between 18 and 30 years old with acute COVID-19. Written as DNA, the CDR3 is TGTGCCAGCAGCCACTTGGACCGGTCGGGGGAGCAGTACTTC. It translates to CASSHLDRSGEQYF. Full variable domain (outside the CDR3, taken from reference TRBV28 and TRBJ2-7): DVKVTQSSRYLVKRTGEKVFLECVQDMDHENMFWYRQDPGLGLRLIYFSYDVKMKEKGDIPEGYSVSREKKERFSLILESASTNQTSMYLCASSHLDRSGEQYFGPGTRLTVT.